One TCR beta chain is described in this entry. Measured with immunoSEQ multiplex PCR; TCRdb has only the in-frame clones, and not every one. This table has hundreds of thousands of clones, 80% to 90% appearing once. This sample was taken from a study of blood T cell repertoires in COVID-19. The CDR3 sequence is 16 residues long. The TCR sequence derives from a man aged 25-40 years who had recovered from COVID-19. The chain has TRBV21-1 and TRBJ2-4; no DNA check was done on the table's D call, TRBD2. TRBV21-1 is given as a pseudogene. The sample consisted of PBMCs or T cells enriched from blood (not recorded which). Here the CDR3 reads CASSRDFRLAKNIQYF. CDR3 bases: TGTGCCAGCAGCAGGGACTTTCGCCTAGCCAAAAACATTCAGTACTTC.